In its sample, the clone carrying this T cell receptor (beta chain) was seen many times. Sequence at one end of the junction differs from germline and may be a read error. This entry is derived from a study of spatial heterogeneity in lung cancer. The CDR3 is 16 residues long. Germline V gene data show CDR1 as SGHRS and CDR2 as YFSETQ. TCRdb redid the calling of the 5' RACE reads with MiXCR, one entry per CDR3 protein. Of 35,000 or so distinct CDR3 sequences listed, approximately 5.2% were seen once; the top ten hold under 35%. Time point meaning: sample taken at primary tumor resection. Tumor, nontumor lung or frozen PBMC supplied whole RNA, sequenced without sorting.

The chain joins TRBV5-1 to TRBJ2-1; TRBD2 matches at 8 bases. This TCR came from a female donor with early-stage non-small cell lung cancer. The sample in question was PBMCs, obtained at surgery. The CDR3 nucleotides are TGCGCCAGCAGCCGTGGGGGAGCGGGGGCCTATAATGAGCAGTTCTTC. Translated: CASSRGGAGAYNEQFF. Together with reference TRBV5-1 and TRBJ2-1, the CDR3 gives the full variable domain: KAGVTQTPRYLIKTRGQQVTLSCSPISGHRSVSWYQQTPGQGLQFLFEYFSETQRNKGNFPGRFSGRQFSNSRSEMNVSTLELGDSALYLCASSRGGAGAYNEQFFGPGTRLTVL.